Below are 24 T cell receptor beta chains sequenced from a single sample in a study of CD8 T cell repertoires and HIV-1 epitope variants. Libraries were prepared by immunoSEQ multiplex PCR; TCRdb keeps only in-frame clonotypes and omits some of them. This sample has around 5,900 clones, with 64% found just once. These receptors' antigens are unknown. The sample was cultured CD8+ T cells derived from PBMCs. The receptor set was obtained from a male donor with HIV.

The rearrangement links TRBV7-9 to TRBJ1-2; perhaps TRBD1 as D (6 bases). The CDR3 is 15 amino acids. Germline CDR1 reads SEHNR; CDR2 reads FQNEAQ (reference sequence). V lost 1 base and J lost 9, with 18 bases in between. CDR3 sequence reads: CASSLDREPPGSYTF. For the CDR3, the DNA is TGTGCCAGCAGCTTAGACAGGGAGCCCCCGGGAAGCTACACCTTC.

This clone was counted a few times. V gene TRBV4-1 combines with J gene TRBJ1-1; D remains ambiguous. CDR3 length: 13 residues. With 4 bases removed from V and 0 bases from J, the gap between germline ends came to 6 bases. In germline, CDR1 is MGHRA, CDR2 YSYEKL. CDR3 nucleotide sequence: TGCGCCAGCAGCCCTAGTCTGAACACTGAAGCTTTCTTT. This translates into CASSPSLNTEAFF.

This clone has only one observation. One end of the junction varies from germline; a read error may be responsible. The chain uses TRBV7-3 and TRBJ2-2, with a tentative D call TRBD1 (7 bases). Germline V lookup: CDR1 SGHTA, CDR2 FQGTGA. The CDR3 length is 15 residues. Written as DNA, the CDR3 is TGTGCCAGCAGCTTGAACGCAGGGGGGACCGGGGAGCCGTTTTTT. Translated, it gives CASSLNAGGTGEPFF.

This clone was recorded a few times. The genes are TRBV27 and TRBJ2-7, with TRBD1 matching over 7 bases. Trimming removed 7 bases from V and 2 bases from J; junction bases left unmatched: 2. This CDR3 is built from 12 residues. In germline, CDR1 is MNHEY, CDR2 SMNVEV (reference sequence). In nucleotides, the CDR3 is TGTGCCAGCACAGACAGGGCCTACGAGCAGTACTTC. Its translation is CASTDRAYEQYF.

CDR3 in DNA: TGTGCCAGCAGCCTAGCGGGAGGGCCTGGGGAGCTGTTTTTT. Protein sequence: CASSLAGGPGELFF. This chain connects TRBV28 to TRBJ2-2; TRBD2 matches at 12 bases. The ends lost 6 bases at V and 8 bases at J; junction bases unmatched: 4. This CDR3 has 14 residues. Germline CDR1 reads MDHEN; CDR2 reads SYDVKM.

This clone was seen once. The genes are TRBV14 and TRBJ2-3, with D unclear. The CDR3 is 15 residues long. Between the trimmed V and J ends, which lost 1 base and 0 bases, there was a span of 8 bases. Germline loops: CDR1 SGHDN, CDR2 FVKESK. DNA for the CDR3: TGTGCCAGCAGCCAAGGGACGCCTAGCACAGATACGCAGTATTTT. The encoded protein is CASSQGTPSTDTQYF.

The rearrangement joins TRBV19 to TRBJ2-5; 10 bases match TRBD2. Germline V gene data show CDR1 as LNHDA and CDR2 as SQIVND (reference sequence). Germline trimming cut 1 base from V and 4 bases from J; bases unmatched to any gene: 9. This CDR3 has 17 amino acids. CDR3 coding DNA: TGTGCCAGTAGTATAGGAGAGAGCGGGGGGGCCGGAGAGACCCAGTACTTC. Its translation: CASSIGESGGAGETQYF.

As DNA, the CDR3 is TGTGCCAGCAGTTTCAGGGTGTCAGCGGGTGAGCAGTTCTTC. It codes for CASSFRVSAGEQFF. J is TRBJ2-1 and V is TRBV27; TRBD2 might be the D (6 bases). Trimming pared 3 bases from V and 9 bases from J, leaving 15 bases between. The CDR3 runs 14 residues. The germline V gene encodes CDR1 MNHEY and CDR2 SMNVEV (reference sequence).

This clone was seen only a few times. The J gene is TRBJ2-7, the V gene TRBV10-3, with TRBD1 matching 10 bases. There are 14 residues in the CDR3. CDR1 and CDR2 (germline): ENHRY, SYGVKD. With 4 bases clipped from V and 3 bases from J, the junction kept 3 bases outside the gene matches. This CDR3 is CAISADRGLYEQYF. Here the CDR3 DNA reads TGTGCCATCAGTGCCGACAGGGGGCTCTACGAGCAGTACTTC.

The CDR3: CAIRNETGTYEQYF. CDR3 bases: TGTGCCATCAGGAATGAGACAGGGACCTACGAGCAGTACTTC. The V call is TRBV10-3, the J call TRBJ2-7, with 7 bases fitting TRBD1. The V gene's germline CDR1 is ENHRY and CDR2 SYGVKD. CDR3 length: 14 residues. J was trimmed by 2 bases and V by 6 bases; bases with no gene match: 7.

CDR3 amino acids: CASSSGTSGPEDNEQFF. The CDR3 bases are TGTGCCAGCAGCTCCGGGACTAGCGGACCAGAGGACAATGAGCAGTTCTTC. The chain joins TRBV11-2 to TRBJ2-1; 11 bases agree with TRBD2. Germline loops: CDR1 SGHAT, CDR2 FQNNGV. J was trimmed by 5 bases and V by 4 bases; bases with no gene match: 10. The CDR3 runs to 17 residues.

This sequence joins TRBV4-1 and TRBJ2-3; no clear D. Germline assignment: CDR1 MGHRA and CDR2 YSYEKL. V shed 0 bases and J shed 9 bases, with 7 bases lying between them. The CDR3 has 12 residues. The CDR3 DNA sequence: TGCGCCAGCAGCCAAGATGAGAGAACGCAGTATTTT. Protein product: CASSQDERTQYF.

The V and J genes are TRBV5-1 and TRBJ2-5; TRBD1 agrees at 7 bases. The J call is in doubt because the DNA end fits TRBJ2-7 better. CDR1 SGHRS and CDR2 YFSETQ come from the germline V gene. This CDR3 comprises 15 residues. The CDR3 nucleotides read TGCGCCAGCAGCTCCCCCGAGACAGGGAGCCACGAGCAGTACTTC. This codes for CASSSPETGSHEQYF.

The chain uses TRBV27 and TRBJ2-5, with D tentatively TRBD1 or TRBD2 (5 bases each). V shed 5 bases and J shed 3 bases, with 13 bases lying between them. The length of the CDR3 is 14 residues. Per the germline V gene, CDR1 is MNHEY and CDR2 is SMNVEV (reference sequence). CDR3 in amino acids: CASSPWDLEETQYF. In DNA, the CDR3 is TGTGCCAGCAGTCCATGGGACCTAGAAGAGACCCAGTACTTC.

This clone has more than one count but fewer than ten. The gene calls are TRBV13 and TRBJ1-2; TRBD1 matches 8 bases. The length of the CDR3 is 14 residues. Germline V lookup: CDR1 PRHDT, CDR2 FYEKMQ (reference sequence). V gave up 0 bases and J gave up 8 bases; unmatched junction bases: 5. The CDR3 sequence is CASSLGQGAEGYTF. The CDR3 coding sequence is TGTGCCAGCAGCTTAGGGCAGGGGGCAGAAGGCTACACCTTC.

V and J are TRBV21-1 and TRBJ1-2; TRBD1, the D gene given by the table, was not confirmed from the DNA. TRBV21-1 is annotated as a pseudogene. The CDR3 runs to 17 residues. The CDR3 region has the DNA TGTGCCAGCAGCAAAGTGAAGGGGATACAGGGATTCGATGACTACACCTTC. It is translated as CASSKVKGIQGFDDYTF.

V usage is TRBV27 and J usage is TRBJ2-6; a weak D match, TRBD2 (5 bases). The CDR3 runs 16 residues. Germline V gene sequence: CDR1 MNHEY, CDR2 SMNVEV (reference sequence). Trimming took off 6 bases at V and 2 bases at J, with 14 bases between the two ends. CDR3 region: CASRPSPAAGANVLTF. The CDR3 DNA is TGTGCCAGCAGGCCGTCCCCAGCGGCTGGGGCCAACGTCCTGACTTTC.

This sequence joins TRBV7-8 and TRBJ2-3; 9 bases map to TRBD1. V was pared by 5 bases and J by 3 bases, with 9 bases of the junction left unmatched. This CDR3 has 16 amino acids. Germline V gene lookup returns CDR1 SGHVS and CDR2 FQNEAQ. CDR3 sequence reads: CASSLWTGARTDTQYF. The CDR3 bases are TGTGCCAGCAGCCTTTGGACAGGGGCCCGGACAGATACGCAGTATTTT.

This clone appeared a few times. The V gene is TRBV6-5, the J gene TRBJ2-5; 11 bases line up with TRBD2. J lost 1 base, V lost 0 bases, and 1 base had no gene match. This CDR3 has 16 residues. Per the germline V gene, CDR1 is MNHEY and CDR2 is SVGAGI. CDR3 sequence (DNA): TGTGCCAGCAGTTACTCCGGGACTAGCGGCCAAGAGACCCAGTACTTC. Translating it yields CASSYSGTSGQETQYF.

This rearrangement joins TRBV9 to TRBJ2-1, with 8 bases that match TRBD2. The CDR3 sequence is 16 residues long. The V gene's germline CDR1 is SGDLS and CDR2 YYNGEE. Germline trimming cut 0 bases from V and 1 base from J; bases unmatched to any gene: 3. The CDR3 sequence is CASSVGLAGSYNEQFF. CDR3 sequence (DNA): TGTGCCAGCAGCGTAGGGCTAGCGGGTTCCTACAATGAGCAGTTCTTC.

The chain's CDR3 is CASSLGRGLTPLHF. The CDR3 nucleotides are TGTGCCAGCAGCTTGGGGAGGGGGCTAACACCCCTCCACTTT. The rearrangement joins TRBV5-4 to TRBJ1-6; 7 nucleotides align to TRBD1. The CDR3 consists of 14 residues. V trimming: 0 bases; J trimming: 11 bases; junction bases outside the gene matches: 5. From germline, CDR1 is SGHNT and CDR2 YYREEE (reference sequence).

CDR3 nucleotide sequence: TGTGCCAGCAGCCTGGGGGCGAACTATGGCTACACCTTC. Translating gives CASSLGANYGYTF. This chain uses TRBV13 with TRBJ1-2, with D possibly being TRBD1 (6 bases). The germline V gene encodes CDR1 PRHDT and CDR2 FYEKMQ (reference sequence). V was trimmed by 5 bases and J by 2 bases, leaving 9 bases between them. The CDR3 runs to 13 residues.

The chain links TRBV28 to TRBJ2-1, with TRBD2 matching 10 bases. Trimming removed 1 base from V and 7 bases from J; junction bases left unmatched: 4. CDR1 MDHEN and CDR2 SYDVKM come from the germline V gene. The CDR3 loop spans 15 amino acids. The CDR3 DNA sequence: TGTGCCAGCAGTTTATTCAGCGGGGGGGCAAATGAGCAGTTCTTC. Translated, it gives CASSLFSGGANEQFF.

This clone was seen more than once but under ten times. V is TRBV15 and J is TRBJ2-7; 7 bases line up with TRBD1. Germline-derived CDR1 and CDR2 are LNHNV and YYDKDF (reference sequence). The CDR3 sequence is 14 residues long. V was pared by 1 base and J by 2 bases, with 2 bases of the junction left unmatched. CDR3 sequence: CATSRVRGPYEQYF. CDR3 sequence (DNA): TGTGCCACCAGCAGAGTTAGGGGGCCCTACGAGCAGTACTTC.